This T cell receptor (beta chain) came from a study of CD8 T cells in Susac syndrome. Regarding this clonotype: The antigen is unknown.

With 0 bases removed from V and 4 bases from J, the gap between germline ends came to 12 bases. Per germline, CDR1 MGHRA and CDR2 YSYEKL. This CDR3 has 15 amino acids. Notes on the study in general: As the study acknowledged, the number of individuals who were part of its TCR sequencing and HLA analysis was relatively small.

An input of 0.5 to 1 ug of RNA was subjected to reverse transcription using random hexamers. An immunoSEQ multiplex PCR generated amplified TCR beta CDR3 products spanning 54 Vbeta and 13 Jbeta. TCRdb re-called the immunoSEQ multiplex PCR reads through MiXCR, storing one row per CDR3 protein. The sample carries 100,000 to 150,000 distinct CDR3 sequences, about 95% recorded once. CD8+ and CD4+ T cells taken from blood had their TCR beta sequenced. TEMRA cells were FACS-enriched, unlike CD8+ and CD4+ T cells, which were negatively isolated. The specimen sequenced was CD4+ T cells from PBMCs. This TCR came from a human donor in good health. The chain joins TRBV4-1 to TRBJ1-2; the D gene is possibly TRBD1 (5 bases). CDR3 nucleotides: TGCGCCAGCAGCCAAGATTTGGGACGGACCTATGGCTACACCTTC. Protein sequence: CASSQDLGRTYGYTF.